The present T cell receptor beta chain was sequenced within a study of blood T cells in healthy people across ages (dated by TCRdb to about 2015). A note on the overall study: In model experiments, template switching captured about one uniquely barcoded TCR beta cDNA molecule for every two T cells. The study measured age-related changes in TCR beta repertoire diversity using deep sequencing normalized with unique cDNA molecular identifiers. Donors were grouped into four age groups: young (average roughly 15 years), middle-aged (around 39), aged (about 60) and long-lived (around 80). To avoid experimental bias, donors of different ages were spread randomly across the sequencing lanes. The study analyzed two additional independent replicas of 1 million unique cDNA reads from the same blood draw for two donors, one aged 18 to 30 and one aged 80 or older. Results the study describes overall, beyond this receptor: Because profiling used bulk unsorted PBMCs, naive and antigen-experienced compartments could not be compared conclusively. As age increased, observed TCR beta diversity per million T cells dropped in a roughly linear way, and a significant reduction was already evident by age roughly 36. The CMV infection status of donors was not known, potentially confounding age-related changes in expanded clonotypes. Estimates of total diversity based on one million sequenced T cells were regarded as lower bounds and as underestimates. Compared with the aged group, the long-lived group had more naive CD4+ T cells, fewer expanded clones and increased TCR diversity, a pattern suggesting age selection. There was a strong correlation between observed TCR beta diversity and the percentage of naive T cells measured by flow cytometry.

Donors were 35 to 40 systemically healthy Caucasian individuals from Russia aged 6 to 90 years. Approximately 11 milliliters of peripheral blood were drawn from each donor into EDTA-treated Vacutainer tubes. Ficoll-Paque density-gradient centrifugation was used to isolate PBMCs, with at least 6.5 million obtained per sample. Trizol reagent was used to extract total RNA from PBMCs, with at least 5 micrograms per sample. For every donor, flow cytometry on a PBMC aliquot measured the percentage of naive CD45RAhigh/CD27high T cells. Libraries were made using 5' RACE. TCRdb shows the sequencer as Illumina HiSeq 2500. The second PCR ran for about 6 to 11 cycles and used a J-beta primer mix along with a sample-barcoded 5' primer. A template-switch 5' adaptor carrying 12 random nucleotides introduced a unique molecular identifier onto each TCR beta cDNA molecule. Each sample yielded at least 2.5 million CDR3-containing paired-end reads. All of the RNA was converted into first-strand cDNA using the Mint cDNA synthesis kit, with a TRBC-specific oligonucleotide serving as the primer. All cDNA was treated with uracil-DNA glycosylase and then went through a first 18-cycle PCR with the universal primers M1SS and BC2_uni_R. From the authors' description of their analysis: Normalization of each sample was performed by random selection of 1 million high-quality reads, each carrying a distinct molecular identifier. Reads sharing molecular identifiers were discarded rather than binned into consensus sequences. MiTCR, run with a Q25 quality threshold and the strictest error-elimination algorithm, handled CDR3 identification, clonotype clustering and error correction. Lower-bound total TCR beta diversity was estimated with a nonparametric unseen species model using Euler transformation. TCRdb reworked the public reads: Q25 trimming with fastp, MiXCR clone assembly, productive beta chains retained. Records with the same CDR3 protein are collapsed into one entry carrying the most frequent genes and DNA. TCRdb's processing, not the authors' own work, is the source of the V and J calls. Counted in this sample were 1.5 million to 2 million distinct CDR3 sequences; 30% to 35% of them appeared once. Clones ranked in the top ten supply roughly 12% of the sample.

Deletion took 0 bases off V and 3 bases off J, with a span of 9 bases between the germline ends. CDR1 SGHDN and CDR2 FVKESK are derived from the germline V gene. The CDR3 holds 16 amino acids from the cysteine to the phenylalanine. Of the read, only the CDR3 DNA is kept; its 48 bases are in frame from base 1. Of note for this clonotype: The antigen this receptor binds is unknown. Base qualities are missing; no much larger clone stands one base away.

The TCR comes from a woman under 40 in good health. The specimen sequenced was blood. The chain uses TRBV14 and TRBJ1-6; no D gene can be assigned with confidence. The CDR3 loop reads CASSQDRGDYNSPLHF. The DNA sequence is as follows: TGTGCCAGCAGCCAAGATCGCGGGGACTATAATTCACCCCTCCACTTT.